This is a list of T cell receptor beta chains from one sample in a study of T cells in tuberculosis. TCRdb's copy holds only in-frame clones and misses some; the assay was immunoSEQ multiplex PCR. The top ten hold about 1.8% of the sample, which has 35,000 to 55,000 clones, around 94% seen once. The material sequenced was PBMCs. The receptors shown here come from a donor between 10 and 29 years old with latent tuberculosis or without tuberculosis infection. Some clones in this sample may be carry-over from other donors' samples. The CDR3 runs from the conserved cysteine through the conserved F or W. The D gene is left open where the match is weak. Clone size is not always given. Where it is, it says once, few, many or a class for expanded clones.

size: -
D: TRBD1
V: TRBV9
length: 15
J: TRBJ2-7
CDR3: CASSITGQGPVEQYF
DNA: TGTGCCAGCAGCATCACGGGACAGGGTCCCGTCGAGCAGTACTTC

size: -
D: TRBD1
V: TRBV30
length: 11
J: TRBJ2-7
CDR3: CAWTGGSEQYF
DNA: TGTGCCTGGACAGGGGGCAGCGAGCAGTACTTC

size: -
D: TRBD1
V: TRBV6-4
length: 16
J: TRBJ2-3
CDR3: CASSDIPGQGADTQYF
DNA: TGTGCCAGCAGTGATATTCCGGGACAGGGAGCAGATACGCAGTATTTT

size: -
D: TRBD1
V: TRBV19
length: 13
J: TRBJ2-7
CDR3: CASRTDRANEQYF
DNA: TGTGCCAGTAGGACGGACAGGGCCAACGAGCAGTACTTC

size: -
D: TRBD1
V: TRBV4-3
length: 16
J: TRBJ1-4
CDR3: CASSQGTGTGSEKLFF
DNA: TGCGCCAGCAGCCAAGGAACCGGGACAGGGAGTGAAAAACTGTTTTTT

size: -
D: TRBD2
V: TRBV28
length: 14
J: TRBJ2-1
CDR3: CASSPSGRYNEQFF
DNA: TGTGCCAGCAGTCCTAGCGGGCGATACAATGAGCAGTTCTTC

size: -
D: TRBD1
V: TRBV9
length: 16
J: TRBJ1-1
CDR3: CASSQGTGGERTEAFF
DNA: TGTGCCAGCAGCCAGGGGACAGGGGGCGAGCGCACTGAAGCTTTCTTT

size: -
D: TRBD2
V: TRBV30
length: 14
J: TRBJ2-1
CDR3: CAFSGTSGYNEQFF
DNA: TGTGCCTTTTCCGGGACTAGCGGGTACAATGAGCAGTTCTTC

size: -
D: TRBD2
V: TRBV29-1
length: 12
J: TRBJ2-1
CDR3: CSVEKLAKEQFF
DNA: TGCAGCGTTGAAAAACTAGCGAAAGAGCAGTTCTTC

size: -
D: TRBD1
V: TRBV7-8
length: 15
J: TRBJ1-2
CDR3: CASSLAETGVYGYTF
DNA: TGTGCCAGCAGCTTAGCTGAGACAGGGGTCTATGGCTACACCTTC

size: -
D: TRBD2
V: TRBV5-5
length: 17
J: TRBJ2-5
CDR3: CASSPIAGVDGSETQYF
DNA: TGTGCCAGCAGCCCTATAGCGGGAGTCGACGGCTCAGAGACCCAGTACTTC

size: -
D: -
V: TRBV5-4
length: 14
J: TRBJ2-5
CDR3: CASSLQDSQETQYF
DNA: TGTGCCAGCAGCTTGCAAGACTCCCAAGAGACCCAGTACTTC

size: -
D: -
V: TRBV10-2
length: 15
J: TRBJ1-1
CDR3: CASSQGIQRNTEAFF
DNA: TGCGCCAGCAGCCAAGGCATACAGAGGAACACTGAAGCTTTCTTT

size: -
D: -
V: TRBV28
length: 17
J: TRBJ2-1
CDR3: CASMGRLQGNHVQQQFF
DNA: TGTGCCAGCATGGGGAGATTACAGGGAAATCACGTCCAGCAGCAGTTCTTC

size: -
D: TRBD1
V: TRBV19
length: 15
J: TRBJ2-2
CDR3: CASSTPTGAGGELFF
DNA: TGTGCCAGTAGTACCCCGACAGGGGCGGGCGGGGAGCTGTTTTTT

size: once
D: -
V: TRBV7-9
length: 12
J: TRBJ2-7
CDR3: CASSHTDSGQYF
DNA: TGTGCCAGCAGTCATACCGACAGTGGGCAGTACTTC

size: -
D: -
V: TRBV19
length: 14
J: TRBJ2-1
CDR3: CASSNRGSYNEQFF
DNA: TGTGCCAGTAGTAACCGGGGCTCCTACAATGAGCAGTTCTTC

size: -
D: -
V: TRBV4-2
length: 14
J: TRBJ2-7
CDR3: CASSQDVGAYEQYF
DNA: TGTGCCAGCAGCCAAGATGTCGGGGCCTACGAGCAGTACTTC

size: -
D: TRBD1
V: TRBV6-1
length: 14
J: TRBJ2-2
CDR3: CAEQGTANTGELFF
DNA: TGTGCGGAACAGGGGACAGCGAACACCGGGGAGCTGTTTTTT

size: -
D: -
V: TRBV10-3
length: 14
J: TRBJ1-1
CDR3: CAISARLLNTEAFF
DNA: TGTGCCATCAGTGCCAGATTACTGAACACTGAAGCTTTCTTT

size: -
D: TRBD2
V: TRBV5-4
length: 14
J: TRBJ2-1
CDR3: CASQLAGGNNEQFF
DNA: TGTGCCAGCCAACTAGCGGGAGGGAACAATGAGCAGTTCTTC

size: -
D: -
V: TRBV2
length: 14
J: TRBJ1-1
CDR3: CASSVEGADTEAFF
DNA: TGTGCCAGCAGTGTGGAAGGGGCTGACACTGAAGCTTTCTTT

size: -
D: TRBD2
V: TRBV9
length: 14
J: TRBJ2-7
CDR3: CASSVGLAGYEQYF
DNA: TGTGCCAGCAGCGTAGGACTAGCGGGCTACGAGCAGTACTTC

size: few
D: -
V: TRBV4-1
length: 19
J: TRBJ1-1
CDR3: CASSQDPLFRQHVNTEAFF
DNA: TGCGCCAGCAGCCAAGATCCTTTATTCAGACAGCACGTGAACACTGAAGCTTTCTTT

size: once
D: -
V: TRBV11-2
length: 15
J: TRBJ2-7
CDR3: CASSPTVPSSYEQYF
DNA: TGTGCCAGCAGCCCGACAGTCCCGAGCTCCTACGAGCAGTACTTC

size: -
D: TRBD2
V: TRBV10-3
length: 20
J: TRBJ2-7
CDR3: CAISVLATPSGTKGAYEQYF
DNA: TGTGCCATCAGTGTCCTCGCAACCCCTAGCGGGACGAAAGGGGCCTACGAGCAGTACTTC

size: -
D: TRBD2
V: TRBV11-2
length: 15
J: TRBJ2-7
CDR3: CASSLLAGMNYEQYF
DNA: TGTGCCAGCAGCCTATTAGCGGGGATGAACTACGAGCAGTACTTC

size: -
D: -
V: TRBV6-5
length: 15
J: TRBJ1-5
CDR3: CAASTMGPGNQPQHF
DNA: TGTGCCGCCTCAACCATGGGGCCCGGCAATCAGCCCCAGCATTTT

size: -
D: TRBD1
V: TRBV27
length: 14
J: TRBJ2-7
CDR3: CASSPRGQTHEQYF
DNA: TGTGCCAGCAGTCCCCGGGGACAGACCCACGAGCAGTACTTC

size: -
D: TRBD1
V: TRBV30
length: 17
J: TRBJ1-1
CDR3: CAWSGGDSFKIYTEAFF
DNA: TGTGCCTGGAGTGGAGGGGACAGTTTTAAAATTTACACTGAAGCTTTCTTT

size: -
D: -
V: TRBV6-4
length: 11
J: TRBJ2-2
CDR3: CASSRTGELFF
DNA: TGTGCCAGCTCCCGCACCGGGGAGCTGTTTTTT

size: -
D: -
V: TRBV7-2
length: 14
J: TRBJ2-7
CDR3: CASSLKAGPYEQYF
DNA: TGTGCCAGCAGCTTAAAGGCAGGGCCCTACGAGCAGTACTTC

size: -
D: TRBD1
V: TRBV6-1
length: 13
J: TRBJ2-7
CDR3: CASIGTGGYEQYF
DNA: TGTGCCAGCATAGGGACAGGGGGGTACGAGCAGTACTTC

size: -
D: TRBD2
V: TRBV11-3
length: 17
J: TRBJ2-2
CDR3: CASSLRLAGVLTGELFF
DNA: TGTGCCAGCAGCTTACGGCTAGCGGGAGTTTTAACCGGGGAGCTGTTTTTT

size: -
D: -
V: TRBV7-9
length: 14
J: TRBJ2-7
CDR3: CASSSDIESYEQYF
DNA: TGTGCCAGCAGCTCGGACATAGAATCCTACGAGCAGTACTTC

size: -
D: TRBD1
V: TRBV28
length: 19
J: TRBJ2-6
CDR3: CASSAGGASLYSGANVLTF
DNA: TGTGCCAGCAGTGCAGGGGGCGCCTCCCTTTACTCTGGGGCCAACGTCCTGACTTTC

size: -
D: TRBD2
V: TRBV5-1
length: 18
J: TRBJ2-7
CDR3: CASSWDPLAGPVTYEQYF
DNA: TGCGCCAGCAGCTGGGATCCTTTAGCGGGCCCCGTAACCTACGAGCAGTACTTC

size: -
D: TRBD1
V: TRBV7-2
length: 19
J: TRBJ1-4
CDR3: CASSLVRDRVGGKGEKLFF
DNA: TGTGCCAGCAGCTTAGTCCGGGACAGGGTAGGCGGTAAGGGAGAAAAACTGTTTTTT

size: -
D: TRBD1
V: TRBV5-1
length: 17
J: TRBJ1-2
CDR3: CASSLNRDRGHIYGYTF
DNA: TGCGCCAGCAGCTTAAACCGGGACAGGGGGCATATCTATGGCTACACCTTC

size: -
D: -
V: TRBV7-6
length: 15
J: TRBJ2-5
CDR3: CASSRQQALRETQYF
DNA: TGTGCCAGCAGCCGCCAGCAGGCTCTTAGGGAGACCCAGTACTTC

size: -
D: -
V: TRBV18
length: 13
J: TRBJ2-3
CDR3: CASSPLSTDTQYF
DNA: TGTGCCAGCTCACCACTAAGCACAGATACGCAGTATTTT

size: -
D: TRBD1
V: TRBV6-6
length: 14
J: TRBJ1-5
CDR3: CASSSPGTGSPQHF
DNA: TGTGCCAGCAGTAGTCCCGGGACAGGATCGCCCCAGCATTTT

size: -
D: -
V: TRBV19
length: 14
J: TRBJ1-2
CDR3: CASSLSGADYGYTF
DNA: TGTGCCAGTAGTTTGTCAGGGGCGGACTATGGCTACACCTTC

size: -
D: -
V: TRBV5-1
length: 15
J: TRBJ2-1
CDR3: CASRAGTQTGREQFF
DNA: TGCGCCAGCCGAGCCGGGACTCAAACGGGGAGGGAGCAGTTCTTC

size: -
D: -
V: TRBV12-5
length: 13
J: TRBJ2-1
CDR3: CASGFPTDNEQFF
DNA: TGTGCTAGTGGTTTTCCAACTGACAATGAGCAGTTCTTC

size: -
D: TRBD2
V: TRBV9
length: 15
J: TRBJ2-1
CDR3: CASSPSGGSYNEQFF
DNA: TGTGCCAGCAGCCCTAGCGGGGGTTCCTACAATGAGCAGTTCTTC

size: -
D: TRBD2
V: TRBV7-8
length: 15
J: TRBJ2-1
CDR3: CASSLSGTPNNEQFF
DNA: TGTGCCAGCAGCCTTAGCGGGACCCCTAACAATGAGCAGTTCTTC

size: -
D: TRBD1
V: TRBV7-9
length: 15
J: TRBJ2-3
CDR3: CASSLQGAGADTQYF
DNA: TGTGCCAGCAGCTTACAGGGGGCAGGAGCAGATACGCAGTATTTT

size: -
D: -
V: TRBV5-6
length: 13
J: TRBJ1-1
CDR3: CASSLDQATEAFF
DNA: TGTGCCAGCAGCTTGGACCAGGCCACTGAAGCTTTCTTT

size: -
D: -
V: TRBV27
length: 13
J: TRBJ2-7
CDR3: CASSLRQRRKQYF
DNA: TGTGCCAGCAGTCTCCGACAGCGTAGGAAGCAGTACTTC

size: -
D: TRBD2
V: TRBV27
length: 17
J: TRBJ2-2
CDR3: CASSSTTLAGGPGELFF
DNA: TGTGCCAGCAGTTCAACCACACTAGCGGGAGGGCCAGGGGAGCTGTTTTTT

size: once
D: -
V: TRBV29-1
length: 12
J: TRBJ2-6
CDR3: CSVAQGANVLTF
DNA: TGCAGCGTTGCACAGGGGGCCAACGTCCTGACTTTC

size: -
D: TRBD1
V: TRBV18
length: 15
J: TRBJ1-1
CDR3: CASSIIRDRATEAFF
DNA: TGTGCCAGCTCAATCATCCGGGACAGGGCTACTGAAGCTTTCTTT

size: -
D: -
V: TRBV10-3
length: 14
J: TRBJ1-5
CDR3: CAISGSGDNQPQHF
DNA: TGTGCCATCAGTGGCTCGGGTGACAATCAGCCCCAGCATTTT

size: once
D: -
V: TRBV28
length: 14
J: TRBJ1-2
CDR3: CASTLWGDNYGYTF
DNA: TGTGCCAGCACCCTTTGGGGAGACAACTATGGCTACACCTTC

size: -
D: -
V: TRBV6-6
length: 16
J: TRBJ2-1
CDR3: CASSYFSAGSGNEQFF
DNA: TGTGCCAGCAGTTACTTCAGCGCGGGGTCTGGCAATGAGCAGTTCTTC

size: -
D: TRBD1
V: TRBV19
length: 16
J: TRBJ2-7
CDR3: CASSPSSGTGGYEQYF
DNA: TGTGCCAGTAGTCCTTCCTCCGGGACAGGGGGCTACGAGCAGTACTTC

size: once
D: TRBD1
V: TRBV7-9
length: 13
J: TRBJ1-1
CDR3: CASRGQGNTEAFF
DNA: TGTGCCAGCAGGGGACAGGGGAACACTGAAGCTTTCTTT

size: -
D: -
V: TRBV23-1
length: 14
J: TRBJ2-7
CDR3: CARKEQRNSYEQYF
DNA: TGCGCCCGAAAGGAACAGAGAAACTCCTACGAGCAGTACTTC